The 21 T cell receptor beta chains below come from one sample, sequenced in a study of blood T cells in healthy people across ages. A second 7 to 11 cycle PCR used barcoded and J-beta primers. MiXCR, applied by TCRdb to the 5' RACE reads, yields one record per CDR3 protein. The repertoire includes about 1,800,000 distinct CDR3 sequences, 28% of them detected once, and approximately 7.7% sits in the top ten. Sequencing used blood. These receptors all stem from a woman in her 30s in good health.

J is TRBJ1-2 and V is TRBV10-3; tentatively, D is TRBD1 (5 bases). This CDR3 spans 13 amino acids. V was clipped by 4 bases and J by 2 bases, with 8 bases between them. CDR1 is ENHRY and CDR2 is SYGVKD in the germline V gene. The DNA for the CDR3 is TGTGCCATCAGTGGACAGATAAACTATGGCTACACCTTC. This encodes CAISGQINYGYTF.

This chain joins TRBV13 and TRBJ2-3; D is undetermined. Trimming took off 1 base at V and 0 bases at J, with 11 bases between the two ends. CDR1 and CDR2 from the germline V gene are PRHDT and FYEKMQ (reference sequence). The CDR3 totals 16 residues. The CDR3 here is CASSLVAPASTDTQYF. The CDR3 region has the DNA TGTGCCAGCAGCTTAGTGGCCCCGGCTAGCACAGATACGCAGTATTTT.

The J gene is TRBJ2-1, the V gene TRBV14; 7 bases are a match to TRBD2. J lost 5 bases, V lost 6 bases, and 13 bases had no gene match. The CDR3 contains 16 residues. Germline V CDR1 and CDR2: SGHDN, FVKESK. This CDR3 reads CASSRRPGGSHNEQFF. As DNA, the CDR3 is TGTGCCAGCAGTCGTAGACCGGGGGGTAGCCACAATGAGCAGTTCTTC. Based on the CDR3 plus reference TRBV14 and TRBJ2-1, the full variable domain is EAGVTQFPSHSVIEKGQTVTLRCDPISGHDNLYWYRRVMGKEIKFLLHFVKESKQDESGMPNNRFLAERTGGTYSTLKVQPAELEDSGVYFCASSRRPGGSHNEQFFGPGTRLTVL.

The genes are TRBV12-3 or TRBV12-4 and TRBJ2-3, with D possibly being TRBD1 (5 bases). This CDR3 region has 15 residues. Trimming took 6 bases from V and 2 from J, leaving 15 bases between them. The CDR3 nucleotides read TGTGCCAGCAGAGCCCTGAAGGGGTTCACAGATACGCAGTATTTT. Protein sequence: CASRALKGFTDTQYF.

V gene TRBV6-1 combines with J gene TRBJ2-7; unclear D gene. V dropped 0 bases and J dropped 0 bases, with 15 bases sitting between them. This CDR3 spans 17 amino acids. CDR1 and CDR2 (germline): MNHNS, SASEGT. Written as DNA, the CDR3 is TGTGCCAGCAGTGAAGCGCTTCATAAGTACAGCTCCTACGAGCAGTACTTC. It translates to CASSEALHKYSSYEQYF.

For this clonotype: The conserved phenylalanine or tryptophan is not found at the CDR3 terminus, so this likely reflects a read error. The limits of the CDR3 on the DNA are not certain, so only TCRdb's listed CDR3 is given. The chain uses TRBV5-1 and TRBJ2-1. The germline V gene encodes CDR1 SGHRS and CDR2 YFSETQ. Including both end residues, the CDR3 is 13 amino acids long. The CDR3 loop reads CASSLDRIYTFGS.

The chain recombines TRBV25-1 with TRBJ2-1, with 8 bases lining up with TRBD1. The J segment lost 8 bases and the V segment lost 3 bases, leaving 15 bases of the junction unmatched. CDR1 and CDR2 (germline): MGHDK, SYGVNS. The CDR3 totals 17 residues. As DNA, the CDR3 is TGTGCCAGCAGTGACCTCCCAGGGCCAGGGGGCTTTCATGAGCAGTTCTTC. Translation: CASSDLPGPGGFHEQFF.

This chain links TRBV2 with TRBJ2-1; D remains unclear. The J call may be in error: the DNA end matches TRBJ2-7 better. Germline V gene sequence: CDR1 SNHLY, CDR2 FYNNEI. The CDR3 totals 12 residues. The CDR3 region is CATADLNNEQYF. For the CDR3, the DNA is TGTGCCACCGCGGACCTAAACAATGAGCAGTACTTC.

The chain has TRBV20-1 and TRBJ2-5; a possible D gene is TRBD1 (7 bases). Germline CDR1 DFQATT, CDR2 SNEGSKA (reference sequence). The V end lost 3 bases, the J end lost 3 bases, and 17 bases lay between the germline ends. CDR3 length: 15 amino acids. The DNA of the CDR3 is TGCAGTGCTAGTGGGGGAGGCAGGGGGGAAGAGACCCAGTACTTC. As protein: CSASGGGRGEETQYF.

The rearrangement links TRBV7-2 to TRBJ2-5, with 11 bases fitting TRBD1. Germline V gene lookup returns CDR1 SGHTA and CDR2 FQGNSA. The trim removed 2 bases at V and 4 bases at J, leaving 3 bases unmatched. This CDR3 contains 15 residues. CDR3 loop: CASSLSGQGAETQYF. In nucleotides, the CDR3 is TGTGCCAGCAGCTTAAGCGGACAGGGGGCAGAGACCCAGTACTTC.

The rearrangement joins TRBV20-1 to TRBJ1-5, with unresolved D. Trimming cost V 0 bases and J 1 base, with 7 bases left between them. The V gene's germline CDR1 is DFQATT and CDR2 SNEGSKA (reference sequence). This CDR3 has 14 residues. For the CDR3, the DNA is TGCAGTGCTAGAGAGGCGGACAGCAATCAGCCCCAGCATTTT. Translated, it gives CSAREADSNQPQHF.

This clonotype has just a few counts. The CDR3 protein is CSAREQETYGYTF. In DNA, the CDR3 is TGCAGTGCTAGAGAGCAGGAGACCTATGGCTACACCTTC. This rearrangement joins TRBV20-1 to TRBJ1-2; D unresolved. Looked up from germline, CDR1 is DFQATT and CDR2 is SNEGSKA (reference sequence). V was clipped by 0 bases and J by 4 bases, with 9 bases between them. The CDR3 is 13 amino acids.

V gene TRBV20-1 combines with J gene TRBJ2-5; 8 bases map to TRBD1. Trimming at V came to 2 bases and at J to 12 bases, leaving 5 bases not matched to a gene. Per the germline V gene, CDR1 is DFQATT and CDR2 is SNEGSKA (reference sequence). This CDR3 contains 11 residues. As DNA, the CDR3 is TGCAGTGCTAGAAAGGACAGGGTGGAGTACTTC. Its translation is CSARKDRVEYF.

This clonotype was recorded at least ten times. V gene TRBV9 combines with J gene TRBJ2-1, with D tentatively TRBD1 (6 bases). V was pared by 2 bases and J by 5 bases, with 11 bases between. Germline lookup yields CDR1 SGDLS and CDR2 YYNGEE. The CDR3 length is 14 residues. The CDR3 region is CASSVGQNDNEQFF. The DNA of the CDR3 is TGTGCCAGCAGCGTCGGACAGAACGACAATGAGCAGTTCTTC.

The J gene is TRBJ1-4, the V gene TRBV20-1; weak D call: TRBD1 (6 bases). Trimming took 3 bases from V and 2 from J, leaving 7 bases between them. The CDR3 is 13 residues long. The germline gives CDR1 DFQATT, CDR2 SNEGSKA (reference sequence). This CDR3 is CSARGATNEKLFF. The CDR3 nucleotides read TGCAGTGCTAGGGGGGCGACTAATGAAAAACTGTTTTTT.

This clonotype was detected many times. The chain couples TRBV7-2 to TRBJ2-1; D may match TRBD1 or TRBD2 (5 bases each). Germline V lookup: CDR1 SGHTA, CDR2 FQGNSA. This CDR3 region has 13 residues. V lost 4 bases to trimming and J lost 6 bases, with 10 bases between them. The CDR3 nucleotides are TGTGCCAGCAGCTCGGGACCCTTCAATGAGCAGTTCTTC. Translation gives CASSSGPFNEQFF.

V gene TRBV7-3 combines with J gene TRBJ2-1, with 9 bases identical to TRBD1. This CDR3 is 14 amino acids long. Germline CDR1 and CDR2: SGHTA and FQGTGA. After removal of 8 bases from V and 6 bases from J, the junction contained 8 bases not matched to a gene. The CDR3 DNA reads as TGTGCCAGCTCCCGGGACAGGGATTTCAATGAGCAGTTCTTC. Amino acid sequence: CASSRDRDFNEQFF.

This rearrangement joins TRBV5-4 to TRBJ2-5; 7 bases agree with TRBD1. After removal of 3 bases from V and 0 bases from J, the junction contained 2 bases not matched to a gene. This CDR3 spans 14 amino acids. The V gene's germline CDR1 is SGHNT and CDR2 YYREEE (reference sequence). For the CDR3, the DNA is TGTGCCAGCAGCTCCGGGACAGACCAAGAGACCCAGTACTTC. Translating gives CASSSGTDQETQYF.

The sample holds many counts of this clonotype. The chain links TRBV7-9 to TRBJ2-7; possible D gene TRBD2, 7 bases. The germline V gene has CDR1 SEHNR and CDR2 FQNEAQ (reference sequence). The CDR3 consists of 14 residues. Trimming removed 8 bases from V and 0 bases from J, with 14 bases in between. For the CDR3, the DNA is TGTGCCAGCTCGATAGGGGGGGACTCCTACGAGCAGTACTTC. Its translation: CASSIGGDSYEQYF.

This chain connects TRBV12-3 or TRBV12-4 to TRBJ2-2, with D tentatively TRBD2 (6 bases). The CDR3 consists of 16 residues. V dropped 2 bases and J dropped 8 bases, with 18 bases sitting between them. In DNA form, the CDR3 reads TGTGCCAGCAGTTTAAATTCCGGGAGAGGGATGGGGGAGCTGTTTTTT. This gives the protein CASSLNSGRGMGELFF.

Many counts were recorded for this clonotype. The chain uses TRBV4-3 and TRBJ2-7; 10 bases agree with TRBD2. Germline loops: CDR1 LGHNA, CDR2 YSLEER. V lost 3 bases, J lost 0 bases, and 5 bases stayed unmatched. CDR3 length: 16 residues. The CDR3 reads CASSQDGTSVSYEQYF. In DNA, the CDR3 is TGCGCCAGCAGCCAGGATGGGACTAGCGTCTCCTACGAGCAGTACTTC.